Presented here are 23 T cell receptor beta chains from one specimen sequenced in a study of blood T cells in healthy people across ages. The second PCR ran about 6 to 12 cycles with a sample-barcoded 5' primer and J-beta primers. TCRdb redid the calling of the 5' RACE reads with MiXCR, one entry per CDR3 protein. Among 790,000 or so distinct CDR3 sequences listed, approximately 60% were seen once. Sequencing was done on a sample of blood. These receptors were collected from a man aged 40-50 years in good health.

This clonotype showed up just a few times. The CDR3 bases are TGTGCCAGCAGTCCAGGACGGAGTAGAACTGAAGCTTTCTTT. The encoded protein is CASSPGRSRTEAFF. The J gene is TRBJ1-1, the V gene TRBV12-3 or TRBV12-4; D is ambiguous. V shed 5 bases and J shed 5 bases, with 15 bases lying between them. The CDR3 totals 14 residues.

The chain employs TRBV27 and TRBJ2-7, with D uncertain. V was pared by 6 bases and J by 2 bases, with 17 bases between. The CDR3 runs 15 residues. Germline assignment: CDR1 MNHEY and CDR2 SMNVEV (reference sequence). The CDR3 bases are TGTGCCAGCAGCCCTCTTGCGAGGTCGCCCTACGAGCAGTACTTC. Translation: CASSPLARSPYEQYF.

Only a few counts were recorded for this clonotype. In DNA form, the CDR3 reads TGTGCCAGCAGCTTACTAGACACCCTGGGCACAGATACGCAGTATTTT. It is translated as CASSLLDTLGTDTQYF. This chain connects TRBV11-1 to TRBJ2-3, with unresolved D. This CDR3 region has 16 residues. The ends were cut back, 2 bases at V and 1 base at J, with 13 bases in the middle. Germline CDR1 and CDR2: SGHAT and FQDESV (reference sequence).

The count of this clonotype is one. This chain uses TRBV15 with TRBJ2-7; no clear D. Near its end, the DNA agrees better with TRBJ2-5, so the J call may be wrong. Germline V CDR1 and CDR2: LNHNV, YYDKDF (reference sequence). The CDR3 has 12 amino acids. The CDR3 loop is CATSSVEETQYF. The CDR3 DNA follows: TGTGCCACCAGCTCAGTCGAAGAGACCCAGTACTTC.

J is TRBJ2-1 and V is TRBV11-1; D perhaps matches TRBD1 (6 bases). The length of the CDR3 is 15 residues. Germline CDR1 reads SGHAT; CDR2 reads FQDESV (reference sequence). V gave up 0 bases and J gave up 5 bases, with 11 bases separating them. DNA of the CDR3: TGTGCCAGCAGCTTAGCACAGGGAACAAACAATGAGCAGTTCTTC. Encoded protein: CASSLAQGTNNEQFF.

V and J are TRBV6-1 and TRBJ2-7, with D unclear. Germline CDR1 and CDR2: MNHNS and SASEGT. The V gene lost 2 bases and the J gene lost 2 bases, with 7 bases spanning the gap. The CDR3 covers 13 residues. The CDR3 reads CASSETTTYEQYF. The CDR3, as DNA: TGTGCCAGCAGTGAAACGACGACCTACGAGCAGTACTTC.

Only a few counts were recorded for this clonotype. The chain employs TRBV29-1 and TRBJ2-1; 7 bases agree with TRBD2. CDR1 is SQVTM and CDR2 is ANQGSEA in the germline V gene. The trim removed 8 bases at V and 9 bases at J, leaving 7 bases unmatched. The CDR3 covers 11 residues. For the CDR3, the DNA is TGCAGCCTGGCGGGGGTGGGTGAGCAGTTCTTC. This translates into CSLAGVGEQFF.

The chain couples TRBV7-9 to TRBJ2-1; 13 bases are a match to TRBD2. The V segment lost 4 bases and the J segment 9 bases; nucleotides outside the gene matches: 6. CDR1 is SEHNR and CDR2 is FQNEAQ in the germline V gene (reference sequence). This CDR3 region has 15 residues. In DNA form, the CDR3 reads TGTGCCAGCAGCTCACTAGCGGGAGGGATCAGTGAGCAGTTCTTC. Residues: CASSSLAGGISEQFF.

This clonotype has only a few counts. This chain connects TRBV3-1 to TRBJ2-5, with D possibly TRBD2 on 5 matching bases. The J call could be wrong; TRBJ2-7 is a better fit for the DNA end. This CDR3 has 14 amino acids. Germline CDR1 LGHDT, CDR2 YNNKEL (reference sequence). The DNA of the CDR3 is TGTGCCAGCAGCACAAGCGGTAACACCTACGAGCAGTACTTC. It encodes CASSTSGNTYEQYF.

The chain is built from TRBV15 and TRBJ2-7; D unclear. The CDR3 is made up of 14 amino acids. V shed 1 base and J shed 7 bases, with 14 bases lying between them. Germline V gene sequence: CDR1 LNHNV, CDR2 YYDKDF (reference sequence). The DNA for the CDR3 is TGTGCCACCAGCAGAGGTATGGAGAATAGTGAGCAGTACTTC. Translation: CATSRGMENSEQYF.

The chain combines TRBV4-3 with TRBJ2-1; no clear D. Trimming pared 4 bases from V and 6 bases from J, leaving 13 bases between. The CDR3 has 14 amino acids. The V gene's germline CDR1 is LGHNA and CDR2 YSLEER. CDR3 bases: TGCGCCAGCAGCCCCCTCGGTGTCCGCAATGAGCAGTTCTTC. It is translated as CASSPLGVRNEQFF.

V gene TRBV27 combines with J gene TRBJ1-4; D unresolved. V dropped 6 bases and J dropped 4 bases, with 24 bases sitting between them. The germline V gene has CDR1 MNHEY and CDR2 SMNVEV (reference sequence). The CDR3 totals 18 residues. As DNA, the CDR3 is TGTGCCAGCAGCCCATCCGCAAGTGTTCGGCGGGTTAATGAAAAACTGTTTTTT. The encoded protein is CASSPSASVRRVNEKLFF. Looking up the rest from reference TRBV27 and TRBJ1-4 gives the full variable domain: EAQVTQNPRYLITVTGKKLTVTCSQNMNHEYMSWYRQDPGLGLRQIYYSMNVEVTDKGDVPEGYKVSRKEKRNFPLILESPSPNQTSLYFCASSPSASVRRVNEKLFFGSGTQLSVL.

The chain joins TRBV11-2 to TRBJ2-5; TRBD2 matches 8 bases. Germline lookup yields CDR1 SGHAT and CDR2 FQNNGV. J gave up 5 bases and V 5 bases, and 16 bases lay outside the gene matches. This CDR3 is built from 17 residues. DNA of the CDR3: TGTGCCAGCAGCGCGCTGGAAGGGAGCGGGAGTTTTGAGACCCAGTACTTC. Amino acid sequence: CASSALEGSGSFETQYF.

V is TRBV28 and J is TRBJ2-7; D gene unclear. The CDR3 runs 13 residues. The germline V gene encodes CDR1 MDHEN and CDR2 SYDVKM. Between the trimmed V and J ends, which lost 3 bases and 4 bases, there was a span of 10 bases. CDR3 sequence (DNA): TGTGCCAGCAGTTTTAATCAGGATTACGAGCAGTACTTC. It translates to CASSFNQDYEQYF. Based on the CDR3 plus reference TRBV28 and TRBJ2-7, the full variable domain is DVKVTQSSRYLVKRTGEKVFLECVQDMDHENMFWYRQDPGLGLRLIYFSYDVKMKEKGDIPEGYSVSREKKERFSLILESASTNQTSMYLCASSFNQDYEQYFGPGTRLTVT.

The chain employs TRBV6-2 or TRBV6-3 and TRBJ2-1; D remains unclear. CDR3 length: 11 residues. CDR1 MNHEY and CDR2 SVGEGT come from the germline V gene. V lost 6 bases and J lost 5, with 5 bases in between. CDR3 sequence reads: CASRPNNEQFF. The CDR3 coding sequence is TGTGCCAGCAGACCTAACAATGAGCAGTTCTTC.

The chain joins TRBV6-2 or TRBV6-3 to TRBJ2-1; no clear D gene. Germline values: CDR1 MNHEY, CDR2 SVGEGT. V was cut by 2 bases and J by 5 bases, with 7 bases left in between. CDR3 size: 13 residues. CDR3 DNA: TGTGCCAGCAGTTACCCACCGGACAATGAGCAGTTCTTC. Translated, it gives CASSYPPDNEQFF.

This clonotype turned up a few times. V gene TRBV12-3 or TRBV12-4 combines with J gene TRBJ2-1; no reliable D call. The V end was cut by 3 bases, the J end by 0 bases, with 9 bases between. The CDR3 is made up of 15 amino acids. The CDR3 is CASSLRSSSYNEQFF. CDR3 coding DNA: TGTGCCAGCAGTTTGCGGAGTAGCTCCTACAATGAGCAGTTCTTC.

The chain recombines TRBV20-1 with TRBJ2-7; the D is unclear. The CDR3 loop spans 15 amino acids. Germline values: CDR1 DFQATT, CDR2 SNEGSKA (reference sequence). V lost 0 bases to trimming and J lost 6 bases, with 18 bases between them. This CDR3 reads CSARDFSRDHGEQYF. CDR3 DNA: TGCAGTGCTAGAGATTTTTCCCGAGACCATGGCGAGCAGTACTTC.

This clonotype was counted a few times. The CDR3 sequence is CAIADNRGITETQYF. The CDR3 DNA follows: TGTGCCATAGCAGACAACAGGGGCATTACGGAGACCCAGTACTTC. V and J are TRBV6-2 or TRBV6-3 and TRBJ2-5; 7 nucleotides align to TRBD1. Unmatched junction bases numbered 16, after V lost 10 bases and J lost 5 bases. The length of the CDR3 is 15 residues. Germline CDR1 MNHEY, CDR2 SVGEGT.

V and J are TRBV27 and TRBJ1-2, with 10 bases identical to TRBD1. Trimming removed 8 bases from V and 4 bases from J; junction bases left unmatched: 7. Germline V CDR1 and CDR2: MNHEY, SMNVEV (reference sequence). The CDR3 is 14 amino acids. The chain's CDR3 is CASSLTGGVYGYTF. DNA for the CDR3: TGTGCCAGCTCCCTGACAGGGGGCGTCTATGGCTACACCTTC.

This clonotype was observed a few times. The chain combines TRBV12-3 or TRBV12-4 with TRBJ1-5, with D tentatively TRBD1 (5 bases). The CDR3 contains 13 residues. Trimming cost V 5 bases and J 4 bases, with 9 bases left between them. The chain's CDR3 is CASSDGGNQPQHF. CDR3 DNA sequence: TGTGCCAGCAGTGACGGGGGGAATCAGCCCCAGCATTTT.

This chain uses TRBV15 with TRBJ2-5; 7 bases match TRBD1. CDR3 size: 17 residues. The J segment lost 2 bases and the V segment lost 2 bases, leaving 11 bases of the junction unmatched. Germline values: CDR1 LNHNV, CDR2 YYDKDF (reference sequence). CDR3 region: CATSRQLLGDRQETQYF. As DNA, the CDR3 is TGTGCCACCAGCAGACAACTCCTAGGGGACAGACAAGAGACCCAGTACTTC.

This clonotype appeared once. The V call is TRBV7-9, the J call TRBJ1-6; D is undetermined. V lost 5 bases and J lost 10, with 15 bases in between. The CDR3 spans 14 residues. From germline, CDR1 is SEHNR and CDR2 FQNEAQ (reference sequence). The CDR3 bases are TGTGCCAGCAGCCCTGGGGAGGGCCGGTCACCCCTCCACTTT. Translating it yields CASSPGEGRSPLHF.